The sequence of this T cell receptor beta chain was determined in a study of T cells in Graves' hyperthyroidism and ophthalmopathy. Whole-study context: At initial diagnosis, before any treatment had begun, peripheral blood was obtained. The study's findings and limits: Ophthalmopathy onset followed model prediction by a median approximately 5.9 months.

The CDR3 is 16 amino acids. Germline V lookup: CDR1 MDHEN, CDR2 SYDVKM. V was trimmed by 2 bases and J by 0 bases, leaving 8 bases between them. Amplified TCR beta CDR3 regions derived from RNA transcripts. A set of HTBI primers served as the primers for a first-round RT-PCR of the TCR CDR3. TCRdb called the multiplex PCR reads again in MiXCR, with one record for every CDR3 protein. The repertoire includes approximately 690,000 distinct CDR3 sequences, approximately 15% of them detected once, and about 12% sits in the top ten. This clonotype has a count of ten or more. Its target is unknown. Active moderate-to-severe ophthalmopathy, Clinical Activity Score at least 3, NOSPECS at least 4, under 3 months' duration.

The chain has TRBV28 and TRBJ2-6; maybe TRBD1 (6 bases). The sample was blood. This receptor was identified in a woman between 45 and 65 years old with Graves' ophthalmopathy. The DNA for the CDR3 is TGTGCCAGCAGTTTAGGGACACGCTCTGGGGCCAACGTCCTGACTTTC. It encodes CASSLGTRSGANVLTF.